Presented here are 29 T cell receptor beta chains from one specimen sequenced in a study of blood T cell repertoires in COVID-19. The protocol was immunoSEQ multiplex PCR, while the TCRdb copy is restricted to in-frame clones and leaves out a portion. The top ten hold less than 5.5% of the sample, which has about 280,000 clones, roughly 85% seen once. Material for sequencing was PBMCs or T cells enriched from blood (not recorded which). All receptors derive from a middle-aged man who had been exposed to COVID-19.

The CDR3 region has the DNA TGTGCCAGCAGCGTGACGGGGTCGAGGACAGATACGCAGTATTTT. Its translation: CASSVTGSRTDTQYF. The V call is TRBV5-5, the J call TRBJ2-3; TRBD2 is a possible D gene (5 bases). The CDR3 length is 15 residues. Trimming took 4 bases from V and 3 from J, leaving 15 bases between them. From germline, CDR1 is SGHKS and CDR2 YYEKEE (reference sequence).

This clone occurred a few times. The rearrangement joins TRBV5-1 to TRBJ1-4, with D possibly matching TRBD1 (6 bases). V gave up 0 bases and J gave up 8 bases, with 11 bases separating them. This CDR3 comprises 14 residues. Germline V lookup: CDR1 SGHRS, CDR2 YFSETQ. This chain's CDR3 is CASSLVRGREKLFF. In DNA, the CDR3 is TGCGCCAGCAGCTTGGTCAGGGGACGGGAAAAACTGTTTTTT.

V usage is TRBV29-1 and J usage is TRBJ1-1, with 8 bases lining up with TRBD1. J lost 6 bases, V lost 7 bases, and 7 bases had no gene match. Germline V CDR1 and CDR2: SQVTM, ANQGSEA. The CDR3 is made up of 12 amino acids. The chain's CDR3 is CSARGLWAEAFF. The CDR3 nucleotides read TGCAGCGCCAGGGGGCTATGGGCTGAAGCTTTCTTT.

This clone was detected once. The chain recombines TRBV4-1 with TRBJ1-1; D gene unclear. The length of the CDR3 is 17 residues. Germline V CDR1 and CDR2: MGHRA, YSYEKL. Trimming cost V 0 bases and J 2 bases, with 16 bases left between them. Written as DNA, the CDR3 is TGCGCCAGCAGCCAAGAGTGGCAGGCGACCCTAAACACTGAAGCTTTCTTT. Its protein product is CASSQEWQATLNTEAFF.

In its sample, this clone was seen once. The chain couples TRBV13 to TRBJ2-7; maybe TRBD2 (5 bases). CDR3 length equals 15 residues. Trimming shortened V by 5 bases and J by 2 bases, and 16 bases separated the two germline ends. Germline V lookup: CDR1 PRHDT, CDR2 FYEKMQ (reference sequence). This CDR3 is CASSPRGRPTYEQYF. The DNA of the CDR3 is TGTGCCAGCAGCCCACGTGGGAGACCCACCTACGAGCAGTACTTC.

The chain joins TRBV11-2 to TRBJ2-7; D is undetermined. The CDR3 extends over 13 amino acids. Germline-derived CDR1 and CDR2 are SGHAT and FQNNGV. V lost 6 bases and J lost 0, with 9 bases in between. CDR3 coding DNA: TGTGCCAGCAGAAGACTCAGCTCCTACGAGCAGTACTTC. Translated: CASRRLSSYEQYF.

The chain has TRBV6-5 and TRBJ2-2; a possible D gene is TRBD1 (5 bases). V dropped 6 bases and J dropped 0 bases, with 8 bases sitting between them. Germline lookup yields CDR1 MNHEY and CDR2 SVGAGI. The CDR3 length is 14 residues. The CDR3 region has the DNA TGTGCCAGCAGGCCAGGGACGAACACCGGGGAGCTGTTTTTT. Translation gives CASRPGTNTGELFF.

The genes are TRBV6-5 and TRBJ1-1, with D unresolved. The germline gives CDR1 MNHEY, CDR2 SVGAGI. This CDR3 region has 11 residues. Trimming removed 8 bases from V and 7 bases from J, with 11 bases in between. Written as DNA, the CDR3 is TGTGCCAGCCTGGCAGATCTTGAAGCTTTCTTT. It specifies CASLADLEAFF.

The CDR3 protein is CASSLGIAGKNEQFF. CDR3 DNA: TGTGCCAGCAGCCTTGGGATAGCGGGAAAGAATGAGCAGTTCTTC. The chain carries TRBV4-2 and TRBJ2-1, with 8 bases matching TRBD2. Germline lookup yields CDR1 LGHNA and CDR2 YNFKEQ. The V and J ends lost 4 bases and 7 bases, in that order; junction bases with no gene match: 9. The CDR3 covers 15 residues.

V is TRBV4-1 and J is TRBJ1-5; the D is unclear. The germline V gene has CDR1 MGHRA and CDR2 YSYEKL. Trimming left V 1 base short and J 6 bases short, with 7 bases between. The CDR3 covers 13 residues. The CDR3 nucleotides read TGCGCCAGCAGCCAAGTCGTCGGTCAGCCCCAGCATTTT. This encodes CASSQVVGQPQHF.

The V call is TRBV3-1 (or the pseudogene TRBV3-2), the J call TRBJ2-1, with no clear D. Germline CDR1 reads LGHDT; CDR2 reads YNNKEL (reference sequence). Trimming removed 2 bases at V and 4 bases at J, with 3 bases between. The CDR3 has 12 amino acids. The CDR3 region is CASSQRYNEQFF. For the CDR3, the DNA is TGTGCCAGCAGCCAACGTTACAATGAGCAGTTCTTC.

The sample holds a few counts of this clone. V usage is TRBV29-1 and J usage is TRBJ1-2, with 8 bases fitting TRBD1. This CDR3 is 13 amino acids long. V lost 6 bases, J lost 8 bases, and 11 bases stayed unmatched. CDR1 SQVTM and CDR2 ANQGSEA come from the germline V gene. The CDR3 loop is CSVTDREFEGYTF. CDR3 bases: TGCAGCGTGACGGACAGGGAGTTTGAGGGCTACACCTTC.

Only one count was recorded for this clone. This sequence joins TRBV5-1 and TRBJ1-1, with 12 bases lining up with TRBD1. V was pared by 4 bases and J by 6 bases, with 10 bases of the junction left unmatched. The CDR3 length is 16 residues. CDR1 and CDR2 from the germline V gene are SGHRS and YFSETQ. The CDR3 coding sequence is TGCGCCAGCAGCGATACCCCGGGACAGGGGGCGTCTGAAGCTTTCTTT. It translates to CASSDTPGQGASEAFF.

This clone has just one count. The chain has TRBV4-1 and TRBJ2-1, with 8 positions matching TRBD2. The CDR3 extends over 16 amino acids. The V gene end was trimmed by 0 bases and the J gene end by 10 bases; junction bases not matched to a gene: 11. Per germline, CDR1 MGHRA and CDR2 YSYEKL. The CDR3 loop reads CASSQDRPGGWGEQFF. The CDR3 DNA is TGCGCCAGCAGCCAAGATCGCCCGGGAGGGTGGGGAGAGCAGTTCTTC.

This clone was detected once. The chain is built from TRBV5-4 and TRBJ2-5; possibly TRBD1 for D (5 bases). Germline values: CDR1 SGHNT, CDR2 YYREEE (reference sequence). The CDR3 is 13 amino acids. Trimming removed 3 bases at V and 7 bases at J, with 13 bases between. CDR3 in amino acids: CASSSTEVGTQYF. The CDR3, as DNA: TGTGCCAGCAGCTCGACAGAGGTTGGGACCCAGTACTTC. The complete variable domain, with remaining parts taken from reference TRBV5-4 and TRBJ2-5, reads ETGVTQSPTHLIKTRGQQVTLRCSSQSGHNTVSWYQQALGQGPQFIFQYYREEENGRGNFPPRFSGLQFPNYSSELNVNALELDDSALYLCASSSTEVGTQYFGPGTRLLVL.

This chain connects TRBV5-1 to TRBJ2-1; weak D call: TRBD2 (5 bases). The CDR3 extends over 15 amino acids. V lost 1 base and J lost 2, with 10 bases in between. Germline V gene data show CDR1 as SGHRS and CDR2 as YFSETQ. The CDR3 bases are TGCGCCAGCAGCTTGCGACGGGAAGCCTACAATGAGCAGTTCTTC. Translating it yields CASSLRREAYNEQFF.

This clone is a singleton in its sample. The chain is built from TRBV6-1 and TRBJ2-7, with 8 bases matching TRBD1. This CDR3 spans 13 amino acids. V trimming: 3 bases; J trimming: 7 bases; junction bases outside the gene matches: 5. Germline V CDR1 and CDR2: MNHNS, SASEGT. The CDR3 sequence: CASSDQGAWEQYF. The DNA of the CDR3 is TGTGCCAGCAGTGACCAGGGGGCCTGGGAGCAGTACTTC.

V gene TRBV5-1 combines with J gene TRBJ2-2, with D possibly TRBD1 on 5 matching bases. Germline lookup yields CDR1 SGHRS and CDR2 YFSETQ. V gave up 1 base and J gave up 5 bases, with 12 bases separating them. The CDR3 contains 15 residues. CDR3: CASSLRAGQTGELFF. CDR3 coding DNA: TGCGCCAGCAGCTTGCGCGCAGGGCAGACCGGGGAGCTGTTTTTT.

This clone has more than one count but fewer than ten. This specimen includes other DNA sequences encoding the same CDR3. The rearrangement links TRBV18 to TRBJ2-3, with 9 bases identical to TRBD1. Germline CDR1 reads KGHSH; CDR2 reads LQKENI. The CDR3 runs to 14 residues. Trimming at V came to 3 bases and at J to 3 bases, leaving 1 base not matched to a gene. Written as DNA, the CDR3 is TGTGCCAGCTCACCCGGACAGGGGACAGATACGCAGTATTTT. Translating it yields CASSPGQGTDTQYF.

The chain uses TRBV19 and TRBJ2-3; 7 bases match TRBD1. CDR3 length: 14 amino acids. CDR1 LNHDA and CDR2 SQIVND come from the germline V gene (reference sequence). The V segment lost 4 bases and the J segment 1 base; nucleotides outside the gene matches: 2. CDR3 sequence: CASSNGQGTDTQYF. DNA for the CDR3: TGTGCCAGTAGTAACGGACAGGGCACAGATACGCAGTATTTT.

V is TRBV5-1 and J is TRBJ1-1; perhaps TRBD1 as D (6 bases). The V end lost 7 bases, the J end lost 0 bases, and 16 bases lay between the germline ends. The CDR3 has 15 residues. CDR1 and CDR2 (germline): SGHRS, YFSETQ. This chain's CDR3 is CASRERGHLNTEAFF. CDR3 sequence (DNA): TGCGCCAGCCGAGAGAGGGGACACTTGAACACTGAAGCTTTCTTT.

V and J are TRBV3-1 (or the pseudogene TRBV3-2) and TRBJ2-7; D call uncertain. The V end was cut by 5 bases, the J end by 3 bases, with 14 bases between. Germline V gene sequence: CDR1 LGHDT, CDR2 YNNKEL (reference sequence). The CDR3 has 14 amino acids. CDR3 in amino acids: CASSFPGANYEQYF. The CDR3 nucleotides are TGTGCCAGCAGCTTTCCAGGTGCTAACTACGAGCAGTACTTC.

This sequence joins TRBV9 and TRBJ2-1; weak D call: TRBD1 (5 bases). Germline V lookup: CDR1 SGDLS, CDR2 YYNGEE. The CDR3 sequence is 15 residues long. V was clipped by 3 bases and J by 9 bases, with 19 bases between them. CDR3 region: CASSAGSGIHGEQFF. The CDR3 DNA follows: TGTGCCAGCAGCGCAGGGTCTGGGATCCACGGTGAGCAGTTCTTC.

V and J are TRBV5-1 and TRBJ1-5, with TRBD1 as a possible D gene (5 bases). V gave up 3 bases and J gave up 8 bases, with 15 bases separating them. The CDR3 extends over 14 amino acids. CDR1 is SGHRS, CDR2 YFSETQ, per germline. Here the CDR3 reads CASSSGFWGEPQHF. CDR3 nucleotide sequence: TGCGCCAGCAGCTCAGGGTTTTGGGGGGAGCCCCAGCATTTT. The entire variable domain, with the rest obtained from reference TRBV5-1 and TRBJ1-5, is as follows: KAGVTQTPRYLIKTRGQQVTLSCSPISGHRSVSWYQQTPGQGLQFLFEYFSETQRNKGNFPGRFSGRQFSNSRSEMNVSTLELGDSALYLCASSSGFWGEPQHFGDGTRLSIL.

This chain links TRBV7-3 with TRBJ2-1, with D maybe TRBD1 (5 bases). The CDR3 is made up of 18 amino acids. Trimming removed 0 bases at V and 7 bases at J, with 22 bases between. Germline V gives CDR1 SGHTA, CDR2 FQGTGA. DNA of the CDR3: TGTGCCAGCAGCTTAACGAGTTCGGCAGGGCCCTCTGGGAATGAGCAGTTCTTC. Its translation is CASSLTSSAGPSGNEQFF.

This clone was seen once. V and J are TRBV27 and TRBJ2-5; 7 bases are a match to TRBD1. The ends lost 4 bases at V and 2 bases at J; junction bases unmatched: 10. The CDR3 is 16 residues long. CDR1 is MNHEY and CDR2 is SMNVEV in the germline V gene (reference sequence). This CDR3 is CASSSQYRGGQETQYF. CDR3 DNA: TGTGCCAGCAGTTCTCAATACAGGGGTGGTCAAGAGACCCAGTACTTC.

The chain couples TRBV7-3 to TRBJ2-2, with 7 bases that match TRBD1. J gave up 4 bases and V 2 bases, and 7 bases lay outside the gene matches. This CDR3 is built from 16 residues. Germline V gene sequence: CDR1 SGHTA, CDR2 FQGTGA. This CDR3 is CASSLGPGGSTGELFF. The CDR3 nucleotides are TGTGCCAGCAGCTTAGGACCAGGGGGAAGCACCGGGGAGCTGTTTTTT.

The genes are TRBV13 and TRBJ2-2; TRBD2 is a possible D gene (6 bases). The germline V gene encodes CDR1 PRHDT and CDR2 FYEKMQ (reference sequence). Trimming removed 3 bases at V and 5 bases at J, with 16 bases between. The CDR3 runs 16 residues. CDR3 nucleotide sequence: TGTGCCAGCAGCTTTCGAACGGGAGTGAGGACCGGGGAGCTGTTTTTT. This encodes CASSFRTGVRTGELFF.

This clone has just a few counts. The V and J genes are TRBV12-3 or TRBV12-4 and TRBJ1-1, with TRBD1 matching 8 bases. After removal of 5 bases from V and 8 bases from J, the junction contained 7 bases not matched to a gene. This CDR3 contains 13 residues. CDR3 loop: CASSTRTGTEAFF. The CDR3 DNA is TGTGCCAGCAGTACTCGGACAGGGACCGAAGCTTTCTTT.